The entry below gives a single T cell receptor beta chain sequence along with its context. In the study's own analysis: How many nucleated cells were present was estimated from reference gene primer amplification. This table comes from immunoSEQ multiplex PCR, and its TCRdb copy is limited to in-frame clones, with some not included. The V and J calls and the clone size are those of that table, but D and trimming were determined from the DNA. The sample contains 140,000 or so clones, roughly 80% of which appear only once. This sample is part of a study of blood T cell repertoires in COVID-19. CDR1 SGHRS and CDR2 YFSETQ come from the germline V gene. The CDR3 runs to 15 residues. Unmatched junction bases numbered 5, after V lost 4 bases and J lost 4 bases. Those enrolled, adults aged roughly 18 to 89 years, came from fewer than 25 US areas. Participants had their cohort set by participant-reported clinical history. Each recovered donor of Cohort 3 presented with two negative PCRs, clearance, or symptom resolution.

The clonotype originates from a man aged 50-60 years who had recovered from COVID-19. The sequenced sample consisted of PBMCs or T cells enriched from blood (not recorded which). The gene calls are TRBV5-1 and TRBJ1-4; 9 positions agree with TRBD1. For the CDR3, the DNA is TGCGCCAGCAGCCCCGGACAGGGGAGTAATGAAAAACTGTTTTTT. Residues: CASSPGQGSNEKLFF.